What follows describes a single T cell receptor (beta chain). The data are from a study of human T cells and chemical hapten exposure. Study information: There were weekly diphenylcyclopropenone doses to the scalp for patients throughout the roughly 23-week study. DPC 0.01% went on the upper back by patch test, with reading at 6 days. Across samples, TCR yields varied, mostly owing to small differences in pooled library volumes.

MiXCR, applied by TCRdb to the RACE reads, yields one record per CDR3 protein. Here the sample spans about 190,000 distinct CDR3 sequences, under 30% being singletons. Time point: patch test 3, about 24 weeks after DPC sensitization. The treatment was: therapeutic diphenylcyclopropenone sensitization with weekly scalp DPC. The sequenced sample was whole blood, obtained in connection with sensitization to the hapten diphenylcyclopropenone (DPC). This TCR came from a woman between 40 and 55 years old with alopecia areata. Some clones in this sample may be carry-over from other donors' samples.

CDR3 region: CAIKQVDTEAFF. CDR3 nucleotides: TGTGCCATTAAGCAGGTGGACACTGAAGCTTTCTTT. The chain has TRBV10-3 and TRBJ1-1; D is unclear. CDR1 is ENHRY and CDR2 is SYGVKD in the germline V gene. Trimming shortened V by 9 bases and J by 3 bases, and 11 bases separated the two germline ends. The CDR3 runs 12 residues.